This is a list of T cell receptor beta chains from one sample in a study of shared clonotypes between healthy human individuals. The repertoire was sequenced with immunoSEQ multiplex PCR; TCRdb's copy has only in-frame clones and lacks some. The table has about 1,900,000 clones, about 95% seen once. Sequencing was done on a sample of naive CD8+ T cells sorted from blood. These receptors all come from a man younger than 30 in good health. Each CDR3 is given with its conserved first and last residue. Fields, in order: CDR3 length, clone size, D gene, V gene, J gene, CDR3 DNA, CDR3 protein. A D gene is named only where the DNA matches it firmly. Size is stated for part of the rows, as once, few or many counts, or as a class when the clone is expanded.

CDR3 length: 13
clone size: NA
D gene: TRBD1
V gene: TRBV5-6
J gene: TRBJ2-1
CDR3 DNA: TGTGCCAGCAGCTGGACAGGTCGGGATGAGCAGTTCTTC
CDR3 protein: CASSWTGRDEQFF

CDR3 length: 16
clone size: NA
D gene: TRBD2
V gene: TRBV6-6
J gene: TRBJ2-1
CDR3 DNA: TGTGCCAGCAGTGGGGGGGGACGCAACTCCTACAATGAGCAGTTCTTC
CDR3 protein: CASSGGGRNSYNEQFF

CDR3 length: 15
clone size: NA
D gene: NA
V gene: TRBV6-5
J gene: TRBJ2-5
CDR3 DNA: TGTGCCAGCAGTCACTTCGTCGGAACCCAAGAGACCCAGTACTTC
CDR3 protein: CASSHFVGTQETQYF

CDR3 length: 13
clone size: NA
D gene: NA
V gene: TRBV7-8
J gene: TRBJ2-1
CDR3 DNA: TGTGCCAGCAGCTTAGGGTCCAGCTATGAGCAGTTCTTC
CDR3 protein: CASSLGSSYEQFF

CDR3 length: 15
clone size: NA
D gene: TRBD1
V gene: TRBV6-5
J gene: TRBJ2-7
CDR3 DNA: TGTGCCAGCAGTTTCAGGACAGGGGGCAAAAACGAGCAGTACTTC
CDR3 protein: CASSFRTGGKNEQYF

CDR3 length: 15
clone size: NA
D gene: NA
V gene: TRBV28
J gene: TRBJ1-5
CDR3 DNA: TGTGCCAGCAGTTTACTATTGACAAGCAATCAGCCCCAGCATTTT
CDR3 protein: CASSLLLTSNQPQHF

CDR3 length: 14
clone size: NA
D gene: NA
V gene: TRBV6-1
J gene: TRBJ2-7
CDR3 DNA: TGTGCCAGTCTGACGCCAGGGACTTTCCACGAGCAGTACTTC
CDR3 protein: CASLTPGTFHEQYF

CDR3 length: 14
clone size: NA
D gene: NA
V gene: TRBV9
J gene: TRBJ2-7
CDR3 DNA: TGTGCCAGCAGCCTCGGACCCAGCTCCTACGAGCAGTACTTC
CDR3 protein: CASSLGPSSYEQYF

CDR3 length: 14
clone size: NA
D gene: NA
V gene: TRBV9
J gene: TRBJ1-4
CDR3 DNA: TGTGCCAGCAGCGTAGGGGGGGGCACTGAAAAACTGTTTTTT
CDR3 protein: CASSVGGGTEKLFF

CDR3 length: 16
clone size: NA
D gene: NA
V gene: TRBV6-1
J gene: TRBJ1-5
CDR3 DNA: TGTGCCAGCAGTGAAGCAAGGGTAAGGAGCAATCAGCCCCAGCATTTT
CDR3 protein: CASSEARVRSNQPQHF

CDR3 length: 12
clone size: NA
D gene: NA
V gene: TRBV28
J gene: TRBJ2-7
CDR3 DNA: TGTGCCAGCCACGGGCAGCCTTGGGAGCAGTACTTC
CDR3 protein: CASHGQPWEQYF

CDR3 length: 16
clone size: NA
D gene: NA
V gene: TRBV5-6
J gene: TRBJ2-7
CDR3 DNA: TGTGCCAGCAGCTCTTGGGGGGAAGGTTTTTACTACGAGCAGTACTTC
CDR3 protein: CASSSWGEGFYYEQYF

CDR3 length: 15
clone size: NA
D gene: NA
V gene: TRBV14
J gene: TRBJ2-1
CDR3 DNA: TGTGCCAGCAGCCAAGAGCAACAGGCTACCAATGAGCAGTTCTTC
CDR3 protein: CASSQEQQATNEQFF

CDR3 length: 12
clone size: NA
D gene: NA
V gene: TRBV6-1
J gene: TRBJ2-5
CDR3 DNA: TGTGCCAGCAGTGAAAATGGAGAGACCCAGTACTTC
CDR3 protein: CASSENGETQYF

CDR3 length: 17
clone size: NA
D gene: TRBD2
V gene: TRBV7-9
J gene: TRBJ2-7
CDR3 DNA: TGTGCCAGCAGCTTAGTAGGCGGGGGGCAACCCGGCTACGAGCAGTACTTC
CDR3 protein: CASSLVGGGQPGYEQYF

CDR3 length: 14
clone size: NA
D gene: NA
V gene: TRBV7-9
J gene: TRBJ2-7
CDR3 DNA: TGTGCCAGCAGCTTGTTGTTAACAGCCTACGAGCAGTACTTC
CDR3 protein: CASSLLLTAYEQYF

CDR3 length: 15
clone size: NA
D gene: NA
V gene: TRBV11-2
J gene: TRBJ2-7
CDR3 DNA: TGTGCCAGCAGCTTGGGGCCGACAGCTTCCTACGAGCAGTACTTC
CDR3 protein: CASSLGPTASYEQYF

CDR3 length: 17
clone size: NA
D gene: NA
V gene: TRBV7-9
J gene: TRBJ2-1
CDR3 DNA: TGTGCCAGCAGCTCACCAACCGGGGTCCCTCTCTACAATGAGCAGTTCTTC
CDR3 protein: CASSSPTGVPLYNEQFF

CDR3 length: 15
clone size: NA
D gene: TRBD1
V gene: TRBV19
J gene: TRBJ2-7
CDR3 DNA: TGTGCCAGTAGTATCCCCGGGACAGTACTCTACGAGCAGTACTTC
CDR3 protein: CASSIPGTVLYEQYF

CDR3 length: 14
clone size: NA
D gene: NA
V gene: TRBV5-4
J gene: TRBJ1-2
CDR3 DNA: TGTGCCAGCAGCTTGGTAGGGGGGGACTATGGCTACACCTTC
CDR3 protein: CASSLVGGDYGYTF

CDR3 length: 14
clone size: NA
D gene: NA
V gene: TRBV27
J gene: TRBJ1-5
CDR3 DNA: TGTGCCAGCAGCTACATTGGGAGCAATCAGCCCCAGCATTTT
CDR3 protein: CASSYIGSNQPQHF

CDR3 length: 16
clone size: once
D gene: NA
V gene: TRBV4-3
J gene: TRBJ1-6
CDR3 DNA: TGCGCCAGCAGCCAATCGATGAGCTCCTATAATTCACCCCTCCACTTT
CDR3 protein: CASSQSMSSYNSPLHF

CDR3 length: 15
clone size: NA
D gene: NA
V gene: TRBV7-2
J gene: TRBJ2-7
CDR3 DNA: TGTGCCAGCAGCTTAGGTGTTTACAGCTCCTACGAGCAGTACTTC
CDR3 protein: CASSLGVYSSYEQYF

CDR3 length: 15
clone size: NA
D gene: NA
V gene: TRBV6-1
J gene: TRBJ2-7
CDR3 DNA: TGTGCCAGCAGTGGTCAGCCCGGCGGGTCCTACGAGCAGTACTTC
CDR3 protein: CASSGQPGGSYEQYF

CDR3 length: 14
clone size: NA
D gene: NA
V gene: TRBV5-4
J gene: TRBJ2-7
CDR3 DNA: TGTGCCAGCAGCTCCCGGGCGGTTAATGACGAGCAGTACTTC
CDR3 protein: CASSSRAVNDEQYF

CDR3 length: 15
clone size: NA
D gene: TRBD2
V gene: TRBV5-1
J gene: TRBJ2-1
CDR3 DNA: TGCGCCAGCAGCTTGGCCCTAGCGGGGGAGAATGAGCAGTTCTTC
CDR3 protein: CASSLALAGENEQFF

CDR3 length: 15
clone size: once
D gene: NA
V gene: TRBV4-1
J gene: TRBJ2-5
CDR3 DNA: TGCGCCAGCAGCCAAGTCCTGGGCTCCCGGGAGACCCAGTACTTC
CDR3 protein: CASSQVLGSRETQYF

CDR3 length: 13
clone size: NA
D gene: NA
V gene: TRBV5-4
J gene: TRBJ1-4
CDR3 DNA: TGTGCCAGCAGCCCCTGGCCTAATGAAAAACTGTTTTTT
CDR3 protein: CASSPWPNEKLFF

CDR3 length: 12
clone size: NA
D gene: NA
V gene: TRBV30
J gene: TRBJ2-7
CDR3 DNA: TGTGCCTGGAGTGTCTCGGCCGACGAGCAGTACTTC
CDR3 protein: CAWSVSADEQYF

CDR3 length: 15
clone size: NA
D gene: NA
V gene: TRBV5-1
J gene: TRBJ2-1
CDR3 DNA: TGCGCCAGCAGCCCTCGGGCCCCGACGGACAATGAGCAGTTCTTC
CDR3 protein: CASSPRAPTDNEQFF

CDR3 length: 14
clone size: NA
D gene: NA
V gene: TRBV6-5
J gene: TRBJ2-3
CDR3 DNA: TGTGCCAGCAGTTACATCGGGAGTGGAGATACGCAGTATTTT
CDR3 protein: CASSYIGSGDTQYF

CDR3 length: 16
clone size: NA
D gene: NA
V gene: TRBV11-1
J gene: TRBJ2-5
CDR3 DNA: TGTGCCAGCACCGATATCGGGGGTTTTGGGCAAGAGACCCAGTACTTC
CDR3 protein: CASTDIGGFGQETQYF

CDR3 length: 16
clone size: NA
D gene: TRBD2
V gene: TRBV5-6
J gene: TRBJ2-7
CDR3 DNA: TGTGCCAGCAGCCTCAGGTGGGGAGCCCGGGGGGACGAGCAGTACTTC
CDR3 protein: CASSLRWGARGDEQYF

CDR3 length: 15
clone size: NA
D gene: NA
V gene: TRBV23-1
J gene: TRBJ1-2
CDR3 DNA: TGCGCCAGCAGTCACCCATACGTACAGGCTGGAGGCTACACCTTC
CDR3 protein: CASSHPYVQAGGYTF

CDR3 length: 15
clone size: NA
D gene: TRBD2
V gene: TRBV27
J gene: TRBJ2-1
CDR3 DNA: TGTGCCAGCAGCTGGACTAGCGGGGGAAACAATGAGCAGTTCTTC
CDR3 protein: CASSWTSGGNNEQFF

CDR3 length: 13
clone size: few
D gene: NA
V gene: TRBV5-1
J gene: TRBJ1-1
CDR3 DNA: TGCGCCAGCAGGGTTGAGGGGAACACTGAAGCTTTCTTT
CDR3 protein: CASRVEGNTEAFF

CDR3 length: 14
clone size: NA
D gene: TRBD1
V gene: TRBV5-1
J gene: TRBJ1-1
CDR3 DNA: TGCGCCAGCAGCGCGGGACAGGGACCTCCTGAAGCTTTCTTT
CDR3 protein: CASSAGQGPPEAFF

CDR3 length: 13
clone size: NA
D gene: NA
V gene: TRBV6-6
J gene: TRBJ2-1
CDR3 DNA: TGTGCCAGCAGTTACGGTAGGGTCAATGAGCAGTTCTTC
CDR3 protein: CASSYGRVNEQFF

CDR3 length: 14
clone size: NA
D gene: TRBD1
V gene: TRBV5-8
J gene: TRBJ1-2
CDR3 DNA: TGTGCCAGCAGCTTGGGACAGGGTAACTATGGCTACACCTTC
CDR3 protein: CASSLGQGNYGYTF

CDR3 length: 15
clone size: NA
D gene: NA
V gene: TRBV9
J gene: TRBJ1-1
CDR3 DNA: TGTGCCAGCAGCCCGAACAGGGTTGGGGTCACTGAAGCTTTCTTT
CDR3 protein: CASSPNRVGVTEAFF

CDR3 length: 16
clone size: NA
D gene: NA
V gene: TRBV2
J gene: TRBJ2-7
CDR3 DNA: TGTGCCAGCGAAGAGAACACAGGGTCGTCCCCCTACGAGCAGTACTTC
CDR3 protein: CASEENTGSSPYEQYF

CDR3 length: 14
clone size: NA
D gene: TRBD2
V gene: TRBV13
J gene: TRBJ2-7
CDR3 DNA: TGTGCCAGCAGCGAGACTAGCGGGGGCACCGAGCAGTACTTC
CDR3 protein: CASSETSGGTEQYF

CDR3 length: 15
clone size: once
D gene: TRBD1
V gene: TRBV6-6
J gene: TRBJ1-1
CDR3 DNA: TGTGCCAGCAGTCCATTCCGGGACAGATTTGTTGAAGCTTTCTTT
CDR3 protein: CASSPFRDRFVEAFF

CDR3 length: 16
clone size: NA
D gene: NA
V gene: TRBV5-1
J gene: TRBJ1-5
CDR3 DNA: TGCGCCAGCAGCCCCGCTAATGAGGTGAGTAATCAGCCCCAGCATTTT
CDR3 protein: CASSPANEVSNQPQHF